What follows are 10 T cell receptor beta chains derived from one specimen sequenced in a study of blood T cell repertoires in COVID-19. Libraries were prepared by immunoSEQ multiplex PCR; TCRdb keeps only in-frame clonotypes and omits some of them. The sample consists of over 200,000 clones, about nine tenths of them appearing once. Input material: peripheral blood. The receptors stem from a man aged 25 to 40 who had recovered from COVID-19.

This chain links TRBV5-1 with TRBJ1-6, with D possibly matching TRBD1 (5 bases). Germline V gives CDR1 SGHRS, CDR2 YFSETQ. CDR3 length: 17 amino acids. V dropped 0 bases and J dropped 1 base, with 11 bases sitting between them. The CDR3, as DNA: TGCGCCAGCAGCTTGGCCCAGGGCGCGTCCTATAATTCACCCCTCCACTTT. Its translation is CASSLAQGASYNSPLHF. The full variable domain, rest sourced from reference TRBV5-1 and TRBJ1-6, is KAGVTQTPRYLIKTRGQQVTLSCSPISGHRSVSWYQQTPGQGLQFLFEYFSETQRNKGNFPGRFSGRQFSNSRSEMNVSTLELGDSALYLCASSLAQGASYNSPLHFGNGTRLTVT.

The V call is TRBV19, the J call TRBJ1-4, with a weak D call TRBD1 (5 bases). V was trimmed by 9 bases and J by 8 bases, leaving 28 bases between them. This CDR3 is 17 amino acids long. Germline V lookup: CDR1 LNHDA, CDR2 SQIVND (reference sequence). CDR3 sequence (DNA): TGTGCCAGCGGCGGCGGCGGGGACTCACAACTAAGGGAAAAACTGTTTTTT. As protein: CASGGGGDSQLREKLFF.

This chain links TRBV24-1 with TRBJ2-3, with 8 bases matching TRBD1. Looked up from germline, CDR1 is KGHDR and CDR2 is SFDVKD. The CDR3 length is 15 residues. V trimming: 0 bases; J trimming: 6 bases; junction bases outside the gene matches: 4. The DNA for the CDR3 is TGTGCCACCAGTGATTTGAGGACAGGGACGGATACGCAGTATTTT. Amino acids: CATSDLRTGTDTQYF.

J is TRBJ2-2 and V is TRBV3-1 (or the pseudogene TRBV3-2); 13 bases are shared with TRBD2. CDR3 length equals 16 residues. Germline V CDR1 and CDR2: LGHDT, YNNKEL (reference sequence). V was clipped by 2 bases and J by 6 bases; unmatched bases: 3. CDR3 nucleotide sequence: TGTGCCAGCAGCCAACGACTAGCGGGGGGTTCCGGGGAGCTGTTTTTT. This gives the protein CASSQRLAGGSGELFF.

V and J are TRBV18 and TRBJ2-7; 9 positions match TRBD1. This CDR3 spans 17 amino acids. The germline V gene has CDR1 KGHSH and CDR2 LQKENI. Trimming at V came to 0 bases and at J to 7 bases, leaving 13 bases not matched to a gene. CDR3 in DNA: TGTGCCAGCTCACCACCCTCCCGGGACAGGGTCTTCTGGGAGCAGTACTTC. This codes for CASSPPSRDRVFWEQYF.

This chain uses TRBV2 with TRBJ2-1, with 10 nucleotides matching TRBD2. This CDR3 contains 15 residues. Germline V gene lookup returns CDR1 SNHLY and CDR2 FYNNEI. Trimming took 1 base from V and 8 from J; bases not matched to a gene: 5. As DNA, the CDR3 is TGTGCCAGCAGTGAAGAGCGGGGGGGCTTCGATGAGCAGTTCTTC. Translation gives CASSEERGGFDEQFF.

The chain is built from TRBV7-8 and TRBJ1-1, with D hard to call. Germline V gene lookup returns CDR1 SGHVS and CDR2 FQNEAQ. The CDR3 is 15 residues long. Trimming removed 0 bases from V and 0 bases from J, with 8 bases in between. CDR3 region: CASSLAGGLNTEAFF. The CDR3, as DNA: TGTGCCAGCAGCTTAGCGGGAGGCTTGAACACTGAAGCTTTCTTT. The entire variable domain, with the rest obtained from reference TRBV7-8 and TRBJ1-1, is as follows: GAGVSQSPRYKVAKRGQDVALRCDPISGHVSLFWYQQALGQGPEFLTYFQNEAQLDKSGLPSDRFFAERPEGSVSTLKIQRTQQEDSAVYLCASSLAGGLNTEAFFGQGTRLTVV.

The V call is TRBV30, the J call TRBJ2-3; possible D gene TRBD1, 5 bases. Deletions cut 3 bases from V and 0 bases from J, with 13 bases between. This CDR3 comprises 15 residues. The germline gives CDR1 GTSNPN, CDR2 SVGIG (reference sequence). CDR3 in amino acids: CAWSKGARSTDTQYF. The CDR3 DNA reads TGTGCCTGGAGCAAAGGGGCGAGGAGCACAGATACGCAGTATTTT.

The chain combines TRBV4-3 with TRBJ2-7, with TRBD1 matching over 7 bases. V lost 2 bases, J lost 4 bases, and 8 bases stayed unmatched. Germline CDR1 is LGHNA and CDR2 is YSLEER. The CDR3 contains 15 residues. In nucleotides, the CDR3 is TGCGCCAGCAGCCAATGGGGGACAGACCTTTACGAGCAGTACTTC. This sequence encodes CASSQWGTDLYEQYF.

This sequence joins TRBV5-4 and TRBJ2-1; the match to TRBD1 covers 8 bases. Germline CDR1 reads SGHNT; CDR2 reads YYREEE (reference sequence). The trim removed 2 bases at V and 2 bases at J, leaving 3 bases unmatched. This CDR3 comprises 15 residues. The CDR3 region is CASSLRTGPYNEQFF. CDR3 nucleotides: TGTGCCAGCAGCTTAAGGACAGGGCCCTACAATGAGCAGTTCTTC.